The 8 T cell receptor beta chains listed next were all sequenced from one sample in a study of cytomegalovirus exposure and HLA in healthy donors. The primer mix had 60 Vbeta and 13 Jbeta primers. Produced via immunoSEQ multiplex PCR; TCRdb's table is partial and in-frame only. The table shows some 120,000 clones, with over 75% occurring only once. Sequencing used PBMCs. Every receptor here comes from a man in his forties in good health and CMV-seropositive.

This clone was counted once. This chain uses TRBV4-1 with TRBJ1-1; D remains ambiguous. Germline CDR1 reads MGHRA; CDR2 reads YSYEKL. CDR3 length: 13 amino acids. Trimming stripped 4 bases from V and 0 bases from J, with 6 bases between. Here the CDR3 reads CASSRLMNTEAFF. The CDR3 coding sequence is TGCGCCAGCAGCCGACTGATGAACACTGAAGCTTTCTTT.

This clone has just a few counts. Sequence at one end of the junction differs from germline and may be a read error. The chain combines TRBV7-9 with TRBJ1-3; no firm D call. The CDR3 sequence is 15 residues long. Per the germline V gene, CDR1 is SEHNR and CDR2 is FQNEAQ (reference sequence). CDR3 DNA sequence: TGTTCCAGCAGCGAAAGACTTGCCCCTGGAAACACCATATATTTT. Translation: CSSSERLAPGNTIYF.

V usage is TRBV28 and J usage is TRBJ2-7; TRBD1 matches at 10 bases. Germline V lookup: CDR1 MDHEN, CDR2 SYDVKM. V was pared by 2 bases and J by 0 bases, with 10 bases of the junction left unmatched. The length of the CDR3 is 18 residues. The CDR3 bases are TGTGCCAGCAGTTTAGGTGACAGGGGGCCGTGGGGCTCCTACGAGCAGTACTTC. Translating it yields CASSLGDRGPWGSYEQYF.

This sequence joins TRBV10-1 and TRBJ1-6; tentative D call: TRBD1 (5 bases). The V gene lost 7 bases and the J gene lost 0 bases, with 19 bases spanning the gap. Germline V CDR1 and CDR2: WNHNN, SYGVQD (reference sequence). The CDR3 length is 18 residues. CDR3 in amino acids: CASICWPTESSYNSPLHF. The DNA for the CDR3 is TGCGCCAGCATTTGTTGGCCGACAGAAAGCTCCTATAATTCACCCCTCCACTTT.

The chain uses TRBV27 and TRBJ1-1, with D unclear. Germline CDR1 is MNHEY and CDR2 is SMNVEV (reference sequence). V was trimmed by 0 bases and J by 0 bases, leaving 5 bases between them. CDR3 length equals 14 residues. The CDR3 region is CASSLSRVNTEAFF. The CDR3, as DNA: TGTGCCAGCAGTTTATCTCGGGTGAACACTGAAGCTTTCTTT.

CDR3: CASSQQRGTEAFF. In nucleotides, the CDR3 is TGCGCCAGCAGCCAACAAAGGGGGACTGAAGCTTTCTTT. The rearrangement joins TRBV4-3 to TRBJ1-1; perhaps TRBD1 as D (6 bases). The V gene's germline CDR1 is LGHNA and CDR2 YSLEER. V shed 2 bases and J shed 5 bases, with 9 bases lying between them. The CDR3 runs to 13 residues.

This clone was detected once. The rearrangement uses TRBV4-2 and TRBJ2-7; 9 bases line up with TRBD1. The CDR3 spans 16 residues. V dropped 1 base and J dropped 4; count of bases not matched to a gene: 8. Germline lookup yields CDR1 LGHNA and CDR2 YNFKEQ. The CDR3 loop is CASSQVGVGQGYEQYF. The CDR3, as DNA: TGTGCCAGCAGCCAAGTGGGGGTGGGACAGGGTTACGAGCAGTACTTC.

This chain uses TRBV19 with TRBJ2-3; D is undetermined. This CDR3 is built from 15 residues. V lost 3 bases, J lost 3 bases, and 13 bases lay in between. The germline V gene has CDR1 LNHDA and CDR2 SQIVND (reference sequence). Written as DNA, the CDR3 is TGTGCCAGTAGTATGGCGGCCCCCTTGACAGATACGCAGTATTTT. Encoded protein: CASSMAAPLTDTQYF.